The 18 T cell receptor beta chains presented below share a single source sample, sequenced in a study of OX40 agonist ivuxolimab in advanced cancers. This table comes from immunoSEQ multiplex PCR, and its TCRdb copy is limited to in-frame clones, with some not included. The sample yields 65,000 to 90,000 clones, 90% seen once. Sequences were derived from CD4+ or CD8+ T cells sorted from blood, sampled in a trial of the OX40 agonist ivuxolimab. The receptor set was obtained from an adult with an advanced solid tumor such as melanoma, head and neck, liver or kidney cancer.

In its sample, this clone was seen a few times. Here the CDR3 DNA reads TGTGCCAGCAGCTTAGGGGGGGCCACCTACGAGCAGTACTTC. Translated, it gives CASSLGGATYEQYF. The chain recombines TRBV5-4 with TRBJ2-7; D possibly corresponds to TRBD2 (7 bases). Germline V gene data show CDR1 as SGHNT and CDR2 as YYREEE (reference sequence). Between the trimmed V and J ends, which lost 2 bases and 2 bases, there was a span of 11 bases. This CDR3 has 14 amino acids.

The chain combines TRBV2 with TRBJ1-4; a possible D gene is TRBD1 (5 bases). The CDR3 runs to 14 residues. The germline V gene encodes CDR1 SNHLY and CDR2 FYNNEI. V was trimmed by 2 bases and J by 8 bases, leaving 12 bases between them. CDR3 in DNA: TGTGCCAGCAGTGAACGGACAAGGCAAGAAAAACTGTTTTTT. Amino acids: CASSERTRQEKLFF.

The V call is TRBV6-5, the J call TRBJ2-7, with D maybe TRBD2 (5 bases). V was trimmed by 6 bases and J by 0 bases, leaving 9 bases between them. Per the germline V gene, CDR1 is MNHEY and CDR2 is SVGAGI. The CDR3 runs to 13 residues. The CDR3 DNA sequence: TGTGCCAGCAGCCGGACTTTCTCCTACGAGCAGTACTTC. Encoded protein: CASSRTFSYEQYF.

The rearrangement joins TRBV5-4 to TRBJ1-2, with D perhaps TRBD1 (6 bases). V shed 0 bases and J shed 3 bases, with 9 bases lying between them. Germline-derived CDR1 and CDR2 are SGHNT and YYREEE (reference sequence). This CDR3 has 14 residues. The CDR3 sequence is CASSLDGGDYGYTF. CDR3 coding DNA: TGTGCCAGCAGCTTGGACGGGGGCGACTATGGCTACACCTTC.

The chain uses TRBV20-1 and TRBJ2-1; the D is unclear. The V and J ends lost 6 bases and 8 bases respectively, with 8 bases between them. CDR1 is DFQATT and CDR2 is SNEGSKA in the germline V gene (reference sequence). This CDR3 region has 10 residues. CDR3 sequence (DNA): TGCAGTGCCCTAGGAGATGAGCAGTTCTTC. Encoded protein: CSALGDEQFF.

The genes are TRBV2 and TRBJ1-5; TRBD1 matches 8 bases. Germline CDR1 reads SNHLY; CDR2 reads FYNNEI. The CDR3 runs 16 residues. V gave up 8 bases and J gave up 1 base; unmatched junction bases: 10. The CDR3 DNA reads as TGTGCCAGCGACAGGGGTTCGGCAGCCAGCAATCAGCCCCAGCATTTT. Its translation: CASDRGSAASNQPQHF.

The chain is built from TRBV28 and TRBJ1-2, with D tentatively TRBD1 (5 bases). The CDR3 runs to 14 residues. Deletions cut 5 bases from V and 4 bases from J, with 14 bases between. Germline CDR1 and CDR2: MDHEN and SYDVKM. CDR3 DNA: TGTGCCAGCAGTACCGGGGCAGCGCTCTATGGCTACACCTTC. This encodes CASSTGAALYGYTF.

The V and J genes are TRBV5-1 and TRBJ2-2, with D maybe TRBD2 (6 bases). The CDR3 consists of 16 residues. Germline CDR1 and CDR2: SGHRS and YFSETQ. V was pared by 4 bases and J by 0 bases, with 13 bases between. The CDR3 spells CASSPEGPPNTGELFF. In DNA form, the CDR3 reads TGCGCCAGCAGCCCGGAGGGGCCCCCGAACACCGGGGAGCTGTTTTTT.

The chain's CDR3 is CASSQDWGGLLAFF. CDR3 DNA: TGCGCCAGCAGCCAAGATTGGGGGGGGTTGTTGGCTTTCTTT. This chain links TRBV4-1 with TRBJ1-1, with a tentative D call TRBD1 (5 bases). From germline, CDR1 is MGHRA and CDR2 YSYEKL. The V end was cut by 0 bases, the J end by 11 bases, with 16 bases between. CDR3 length equals 14 residues.

This rearrangement joins TRBV2 to TRBJ2-5; D is perhaps TRBD1 (5 bases). Between the trimmed V and J ends, which lost 6 bases and 5 bases, there was a span of 13 bases. The CDR3 runs to 13 residues. The germline V gene has CDR1 SNHLY and CDR2 FYNNEI. The CDR3 nucleotides read TGTGCCAGCAGATACGACAGATCGGAGACCCAGTACTTC. It codes for CASRYDRSETQYF.

This clone was picked up one time. The chain has TRBV2 and TRBJ1-2, with a possible D match to TRBD1 (5 bases). The CDR3 is 15 residues long. Per germline, CDR1 SNHLY and CDR2 FYNNEI. Trimming cost V 3 bases and J 1 base, with 12 bases left between them. CDR3 nucleotides: TGTGCCAGCAGTGAGGCGCGGGGCCGTAACTATGGCTACACCTTC. Protein: CASSEARGRNYGYTF.

The count of this clone is one. The chain couples TRBV7-9 to TRBJ1-3; TRBD1 is a possible D gene (6 bases). The germline V and J ends were trimmed by 6 bases and 8 bases, with 11 bases remaining between them. The CDR3 sequence is 12 residues long. Germline V gene data show CDR1 as SEHNR and CDR2 as FQNEAQ (reference sequence). The DNA of the CDR3 is TGTGCCAGCAGTACAGGGACGGACACCATATATTTT. Translated, it gives CASSTGTDTIYF. The full variable domain, rest sourced from reference TRBV7-9 and TRBJ1-3, is DTGVSQNPRHKITKRGQNVTFRCDPISEHNRLYWYRQTLGQGPEFLTYFQNEAQLEKSRLLSDRFSAERPKGSFSTLEIQRTEQGDSAMYLCASSTGTDTIYFGEGSWLTVV.

The V call is TRBV5-6, the J call TRBJ2-7; 7 bases are shared with TRBD2. V trimming: 0 bases; J trimming: 4 bases; junction bases outside the gene matches: 1. CDR1 is SGHDT, CDR2 YYEEEE, per germline. This CDR3 is 13 amino acids long. The CDR3 loop is CASSLVGGYEQYF. The CDR3 DNA reads TGTGCCAGCAGCTTGGTCGGGGGGTACGAGCAGTACTTC.

The V call is TRBV5-4, the J call TRBJ1-3; a weak D match, TRBD1 (6 bases). The V end was cut by 0 bases, the J end by 0 bases, with 10 bases between. The CDR3 is 16 amino acids. CDR1 and CDR2 (germline): SGHNT, YYREEE (reference sequence). The CDR3 is CASSLATGPSGNTIYF. The CDR3 DNA is TGTGCCAGCAGCTTGGCCACAGGGCCCTCTGGAAACACCATATATTTT.

The table lists this clone with a count of one. Different DNA sequences within this sample yield the same CDR3. This chain joins TRBV28 and TRBJ2-7; D is unclear. The ends were cut back, 4 bases at V and 1 base at J, with 2 bases in the middle. There are 11 residues in the CDR3. In germline, CDR1 is MDHEN, CDR2 SYDVKM. CDR3 nucleotide sequence: TGTGCCAGCAGTTCATCCTACGAGCAGTACTTC. Translated, it gives CASSSSYEQYF.

J is TRBJ2-7 and V is TRBV18, with TRBD2 matching 10 bases. The CDR3 extends over 13 amino acids. Germline V lookup: CDR1 KGHSH, CDR2 LQKENI. Losses at the gene ends were 2 bases for V and 5 bases for J; bases not matched to a gene: 0. The CDR3 here is CASSPGTSDEQYF. The CDR3 DNA sequence: TGTGCCAGCTCACCAGGGACTAGCGACGAGCAGTACTTC.

J is TRBJ1-3 and V is TRBV15; D is unresolved. The germline V and J ends were trimmed by 0 bases and 5 bases, with 11 bases remaining between them. CDR1 LNHNV and CDR2 YYDKDF come from the germline V gene (reference sequence). CDR3 size: 15 residues. CDR3 sequence reads: CATSRDLGKRNTIYF. The CDR3 nucleotides are TGTGCCACCAGCAGAGATTTAGGGAAGAGAAACACCATATATTTT.

J is TRBJ2-3 and V is TRBV11-2; no definite D call. V gave up 6 bases and J gave up 4 bases, with 17 bases separating them. This CDR3 has 15 residues. Germline V lookup: CDR1 SGHAT, CDR2 FQNNGV. Written as DNA, the CDR3 is TGTGCCAGCAGTTTTAGATCTGGATATCCAGATACGCAGTATTTT. This translates into CASSFRSGYPDTQYF.